Following are 6 T cell receptor beta chains from one sample sequenced in a study of blood T cell repertoires in COVID-19. Profiling relied on immunoSEQ multiplex PCR, and the TCRdb table lists in-frame clones only, not all of them. The repertoire has 250,000 to 300,000 clones, just over 85% of them found once; the top ten carry under 3.5%. Material for sequencing was peripheral blood. The receptors were gathered from a woman aged 25 to 45 with active or convalescent COVID-19.

This clone has a single count. The chain joins TRBV19 to TRBJ2-7, with D perhaps TRBD1 (7 bases). The germline V gene encodes CDR1 LNHDA and CDR2 SQIVND (reference sequence). The CDR3 extends over 15 amino acids. Trimming took 2 bases from V and 2 from J, leaving 13 bases between them. The CDR3 DNA is TGTGCCAGTAGTATAAGACAGGGAGGAACCTACGAGCAGTACTTC. This encodes CASSIRQGGTYEQYF. Filled out from reference TRBV19 and TRBJ2-7, the complete variable domain reads DGGITQSPKYLFRKEGQNVTLSCEQNLNHDAMYWYRQDPGQGLRLIYYSQIVNDFQKGDIAEGYSVSREKKESFPLTVTSAQKNPTAFYLCASSIRQGGTYEQYFGPGTRLTVT.

On this clone: Other DNA variants within this sample encode the same CDR3. V usage is TRBV30 and J usage is TRBJ2-5; TRBD1 aligns across 7 bases. The CDR3 totals 13 residues. With 1 base clipped from V and 7 bases from J, the junction kept 6 bases outside the gene matches. Germline CDR1 and CDR2: GTSNPN and SVGIG (reference sequence). CDR3 sequence: CAWSDRGLGTQYF. Written as DNA, the CDR3 is TGTGCCTGGAGTGATAGGGGGCTGGGGACCCAGTACTTC.

The chain carries TRBV28 and TRBJ1-4; a weak D match, TRBD1 (5 bases). The germline V gene has CDR1 MDHEN and CDR2 SYDVKM. The CDR3 extends over 16 amino acids. Trimming removed 6 bases at V and 7 bases at J, with 21 bases between. The CDR3: CASRHPGGPPTEKLFF. CDR3 sequence (DNA): TGTGCCAGCAGGCATCCGGGGGGACCCCCAACTGAAAAACTGTTTTTT.

The V and J genes are TRBV5-1 and TRBJ2-7; a possible D gene is TRBD1 (5 bases). Looked up from germline, CDR1 is SGHRS and CDR2 is YFSETQ. Trimming removed 0 bases from V and 1 base from J, with 11 bases in between. This CDR3 spans 15 amino acids. The CDR3 DNA is TGCGCCAGCAGCTTGGGCACAGACAGATCCTACGAGCAGTACTTC. This codes for CASSLGTDRSYEQYF.

The chain is built from TRBV28 and TRBJ1-4; D might be TRBD1 (6 bases). Trimming left V 5 bases short and J 10 bases short, with 20 bases between. CDR1 and CDR2 from the germline V gene are MDHEN and SYDVKM. The CDR3 is 15 residues long. CDR3 bases: TGTGCCAGCAGTCGGGTGACAGGCCCTTTGCCAAAACTGTTTTTT. Its translation is CASSRVTGPLPKLFF.

This chain connects TRBV28 to TRBJ2-1; TRBD2 aligns across 13 bases. The germline V gene encodes CDR1 MDHEN and CDR2 SYDVKM. V lost 3 bases to trimming and J lost 12 bases; unmatched junction nucleotides: 11. The CDR3 length is 16 residues. Here the CDR3 DNA reads TGTGCCAGCAGTTTGGGTTTGGTACTAGCGGGGGGGAGGCAGTTCTTC. Its translation is CASSLGLVLAGGRQFF.